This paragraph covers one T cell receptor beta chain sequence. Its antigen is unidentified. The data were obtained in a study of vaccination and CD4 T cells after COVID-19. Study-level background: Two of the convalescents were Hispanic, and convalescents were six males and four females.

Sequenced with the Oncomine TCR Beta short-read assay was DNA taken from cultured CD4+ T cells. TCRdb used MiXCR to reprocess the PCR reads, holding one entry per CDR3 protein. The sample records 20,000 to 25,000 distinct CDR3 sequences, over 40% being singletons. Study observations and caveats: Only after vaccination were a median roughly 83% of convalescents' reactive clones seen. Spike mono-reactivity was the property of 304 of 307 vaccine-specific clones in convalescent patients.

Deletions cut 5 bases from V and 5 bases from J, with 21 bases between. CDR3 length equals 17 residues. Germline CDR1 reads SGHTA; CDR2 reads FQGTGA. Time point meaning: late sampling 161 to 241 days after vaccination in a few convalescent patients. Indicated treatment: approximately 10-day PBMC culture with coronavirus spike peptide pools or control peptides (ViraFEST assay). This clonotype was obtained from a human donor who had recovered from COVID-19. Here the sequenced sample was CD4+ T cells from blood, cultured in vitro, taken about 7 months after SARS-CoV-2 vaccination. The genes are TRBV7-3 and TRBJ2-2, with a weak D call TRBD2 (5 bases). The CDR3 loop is CASSHSIPGLGTGELFF. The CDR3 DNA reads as TGTGCCAGCAGCCATTCCATACCGGGATTGGGGACCGGGGAGCTGTTTTTT.